This TCR beta chain comes out of a study of beta chain features in type 1 diabetes. General study points: Moderate yet significant TCRB CDR3 shortening was seen in Type 1 diabetes patients in all four CD4+ subsets. Patients with type 1 diabetes showed fewer VDJ junction insertions and more deletions. Cells with high TCR expression could be over-represented when cDNA is sequenced. A potential influence of HLA type upon TCRB rearrangement remained unresolved herein.

Sorting that relied on CD45RO/CCR7/CD25/CD127/CD95/CD27 yielded CD4+ naive, central memory, regulatory and stem cell-like memory cells. In its sample, this clone was seen a few times. The antigen remains unidentified. The isolated RNA, all of it, was reverse transcribed, so expressed TCRB transcripts were what got sequenced. TCRdb's table, derived via immunoSEQ multiplex PCR, lists solely in-frame clones and lacks some. This sample yields hundreds of thousands of clones, of which over 11% are seen a single time; 0.04% belongs to the top ten. V lost 1 base and J lost 7, with 20 bases in between. CDR3 length equals 17 residues. Germline V CDR1 and CDR2: SEHNR, FQNEAQ (reference sequence).

The chain uses TRBV7-9 and TRBJ2-1; D may be TRBD2 (6 bases). The TCR originated in a man younger than 35 with type 1 diabetes. Sequencing used naive CD4+ T cells from blood. CDR3 sequence: CASSLGAGNPRGNEQFF. DNA of the CDR3: TGTGCCAGCAGCTTAGGAGCGGGCAACCCCCGAGGGAATGAGCAGTTCTTC.